Sequencing of this T cell receptor beta chain was carried out in a study of blood T cell repertoires in COVID-19. The germline V and J ends were trimmed by 0 bases and 3 bases, with 8 bases remaining between them. The germline CDR1 and CDR2 sequences are LNHNV and YYDKDF (reference sequence). This CDR3 is built from 14 residues. TCRdb keeps only in-frame clones here, not all; method: immunoSEQ multiplex PCR. The sample shows over 85,000 clones, 60% to 80% of them seen only once. V usage is TRBV15 and J usage is TRBJ2-5, with D perhaps matching TRBD1 (6 bases). The sequenced material came from peripheral blood. The clonotype comes from a man aged 60-69 years with active or convalescent COVID-19. This CDR3 reads CATSRDQGKETQYF. CDR3 DNA: TGTGCCACCAGCAGAGATCAGGGGAAAGAGACCCAGTACTTC.